This is a list of T cell receptor beta chains from one sample in a study of early T cells in non-severe SARS-CoV-2 infection. TCRdb itself ran the 5' RACE reads through MiXCR, one entry per CDR3 protein. The data show approximately 46,000 distinct CDR3 sequences, with about a tenth seen just once and about 15% held by the top ten. The sequencing input was whole blood. These TCRs come from an adult who was a healthcare worker with PCR-confirmed SARS-CoV-2 infection or an uninfected control (not recorded which). Each CDR3 is given with its conserved first and last residue. The order of the fields is V gene, J gene, clone size, D gene, CDR3 protein, CDR3 DNA. The D gene is left open where the match is weak. Where a row states a size, it is once, few, many or the class of an expanded clone; other rows omit it.

TRBV12-3/TRBV12-4	TRBJ1-1	many	.	CASSFGLGYTEAFF	TGTGCCAGCAGTTTCGGGCTCGGTTACACTGAAGCTTTCTTT
TRBV28	TRBJ2-7	.	TRBD1	CASSPLEGAGQYF	TGTGCCAGCAGTCCCCTAGAGGGGGCAGGGCAGTACTTC
TRBV18	TRBJ2-1	.	TRBD2	CASSPRAGGRDEQFF	TGTGCCAGCTCACCACGAGCGGGAGGGCGTGATGAGCAGTTCTTC
TRBV12-5	TRBJ2-1	.	.	CASGLGSVYNEQFF	TGTGCTAGTGGTTTGGGAAGCGTCTACAATGAGCAGTTCTTC
TRBV5-1	TRBJ2-1	many	TRBD2	CASTGTSEKFF	TGCGCCAGCACCGGGACTAGCGAGAAGTTCTTC
TRBV19	TRBJ2-6	few	.	CASSERGLPNSGANVLTF	TGTGCCAGTAGTGAACGAGGGCTACCCAACTCTGGGGCCAACGTCCTGACTTTC
TRBV7-9	TRBJ1-1	many	.	CASSLAVGGSGTEAFF	TGTGCCAGCAGCTTAGCTGTGGGGGGTAGTGGCACTGAAGCTTTCTTT
TRBV16	TRBJ1-5	many	.	CASSPTGVNQPQHF	TGTGCCAGCAGCCCAACGGGAGTCAATCAGCCCCAGCATTTT
TRBV7-9	TRBJ2-7	many	.	CASSPGASEQYF	TGTGCCAGCAGCCCGGGGGCTTCCGAGCAGTACTTC
TRBV25-1	TRBJ2-6	many	.	CASSESVGKTGANVLTF	TGTGCCAGCAGTGAATCGGTGGGGAAGACTGGGGCCAACGTCCTGACTTTC
TRBV3-1	TRBJ2-3	.	TRBD2	CASSPLAGGSTDTQYF	TGTGCCAGCAGCCCACTAGCGGGAGGGAGCACAGATACGCAGTATTTT
TRBV5-6	TRBJ1-1	many	TRBD1	CASSGTGKTEAFF	TGTGCCAGCAGCGGGACAGGGAAAACTGAAGCTTTCTTT
TRBV7-6	TRBJ2-7	few	.	CASSQAQFGEQYF	TGTGCCAGCAGCCAAGCCCAGTTTGGGGAGCAGTACTTC
TRBV11-2	TRBJ2-7	.	.	CASSLDPLSQGGAAYEQYF	TGTGCCAGCAGCTTAGATCCCCTCTCGCAGGGGGGAGCGGCCTACGAGCAGTACTTC
TRBV15	TRBJ2-5	many	.	CATSGRDLSWVETQYF	TGTGCCACCAGCGGACGAGATCTATCGTGGGTAGAGACCCAGTACTTC
TRBV4-2	TRBJ1-1	many	.	CASSQEMNTEAFF	TGTGCCAGCAGCCAAGAGATGAACACTGAAGCTTTCTTT
TRBV7-3	TRBJ2-1	.	TRBD1	CASSPGQGEVNEQFF	TGTGCCAGCAGCCCAGGACAGGGGGAGGTGAATGAGCAGTTCTTC
TRBV7-2	TRBJ2-1	few	TRBD2	CASSPLAWRTSGRGVNEQFF	TGTGCCAGCAGCCCCCTGGCATGGCGGACTAGCGGGAGGGGGGTCAATGAGCAGTTCTTC
TRBV21-1	TRBJ1-4	many	.	CASSRGEGRMNFNEKLFF	TGTGCCAGCAGCCGCGGGGAGGGGCGAATGAATTTTAATGAAAAACTGTTTTTT
TRBV14	TRBJ2-1	many	.	CASSIMLGQGGDNEQFF	TGTGCCAGCAGCATAATGCTCGGACAGGGAGGGGACAATGAGCAGTTCTTC
TRBV10-3	TRBJ2-3	.	.	CAISETAGPSTDTQYF	TGTGCCATCAGTGAGACCGCGGGACCTAGCACAGATACGCAGTATTTT
TRBV13	TRBJ1-3	many	.	CASKRGLSGNTIYF	TGTGCCAGCAAAAGGGGCCTCTCTGGAAACACCATATATTTT
TRBV3-1	TRBJ1-1	.	.	CASSQEDGTEAFF	TGTGCCAGCAGCCAAGAGGATGGGACTGAAGCTTTCTTT
TRBV18	TRBJ1-2	many	TRBD1	CASSRGPGYGYTF	TGTGCCAGCTCCAGGGGGCCCGGCTATGGCTACACCTTC
TRBV12-3/TRBV12-4	TRBJ2-7	.	TRBD2	CASSLGRGRGRAYEQYF	TGTGCCAGCAGTTTAGGTCGGGGGCGCGGGAGGGCCTACGAGCAGTACTTC
TRBV27	TRBJ2-5	many	TRBD2	CASSFLAGIQETQYF	TGTGCCAGCAGTTTCCTAGCGGGTATCCAAGAGACCCAGTACTTC
TRBV7-3	TRBJ2-2	many	.	CASRDTATGELFF	TGTGCCAGCAGGGATACAGCCACCGGGGAGCTGTTTTTT
TRBV6-1	TRBJ2-2	many	.	CASSEGRAGTGELFF	TGTGCCAGCAGTGAGGGCAGGGCCGGAACCGGGGAGCTGTTTTTT
TRBV3-1	TRBJ1-6	few	.	CASSQVGSNYSPLHF	TGTGCCAGCAGCCAAGTAGGGTCGAATTATTCACCCCTCCACTTT
TRBV19	TRBJ2-4	.	TRBD1	CASRTDRGSTKNIQYF	TGTGCCAGTAGGACAGACAGGGGAAGTACCAAAAACATTCAGTACTTC
TRBV29-1	TRBJ2-7	many	.	CSVESRETRGEQYF	TGCAGCGTTGAGAGTCGGGAGACTCGGGGCGAGCAGTACTTC
TRBV29-1	TRBJ1-6	.	TRBD1	CSVRGTGDSPLHF	TGCAGCGTCCGGGGGACAGGGGATTCACCCCTCCACTTT
TRBV27	TRBJ2-7	many	TRBD1	CASSSRDRGSTSAYEQYF	TGTGCCAGCAGTTCCCGGGACAGGGGGAGCACCTCTGCCTACGAGCAGTACTTC
TRBV27	TRBJ2-3	few	TRBD2	CASSWGGLTDTQYF	TGTGCCAGCAGTTGGGGGGGACTCACAGATACGCAGTATTTT
TRBV7-9	TRBJ1-5	many	TRBD1	CASSLGTGETQPQHF	TGTGCCAGCAGCTTAGGGACAGGGGAAACTCAGCCCCAGCATTTT
TRBV6-5	TRBJ1-6	many	.	CASSYSTPDSPLHF	TGTGCCAGCAGTTACTCGACTCCTGATTCACCCCTCCACTTT
TRBV5-1	TRBJ2-1	few	TRBD2	CASSLSSGIAYNEQFF	TGCGCCAGCAGCTTGTCTAGCGGTATCGCCTACAATGAGCAGTTCTTC
TRBV7-2	TRBJ2-7	many	TRBD2	CASSRLAGSSYEQYF	TGTGCCAGCAGCAGACTAGCGGGGTCATCCTACGAGCAGTACTTC
TRBV6-2/TRBV6-3	TRBJ2-7	many	.	CASRRGGGSYEQYF	TGTGCCAGCAGACGCGGTGGGGGCTCCTACGAGCAGTACTTC
TRBV4-3	TRBJ2-4	.	.	CASSQEGGTLAKNIQYF	TGCGCCAGCAGCCAAGAAGGAGGCACCTTAGCCAAAAACATTCAGTACTTC
TRBV12-3/TRBV12-4	TRBJ2-2	.	.	CASSSPGELFF	TGTGCCAGCAGTTCCCCCGGGGAGCTGTTTTTT
TRBV7-2	TRBJ2-7	few	TRBD2	CASSLAGGPHEQYF	TGTGCCAGCAGCCTAGCGGGAGGGCCGCACGAGCAGTACTTC
TRBV29-1	TRBJ2-7	many	.	CSVSVRGGYEQYF	TGCAGCGTTTCGGTTCGAGGGGGCTACGAGCAGTACTTC
TRBV9	TRBJ1-4	many	.	CASSSHPGAEKLFF	TGTGCCAGCAGCTCCCACCCTGGGGCGGAAAAACTGTTTTTT
TRBV11-3	TRBJ1-4	.	.	CASSTAGKLFF	TGTGCCAGCAGCACCGCAGGAAAACTGTTTTTT
TRBV4-3	TRBJ2-7	many	.	CASSQDSASSYEQYF	TGCGCCAGCAGCCAAGATTCAGCTAGCTCCTACGAGCAGTACTTC
TRBV27	TRBJ2-1	many	.	CASSQEVGRVRNEQFF	TGTGCCAGCAGTCAAGAAGTGGGCAGGGTGAGAAATGAGCAGTTCTTC
TRBV5-1	TRBJ1-1	many	.	CASSLALQGGMNTEAFF	TGCGCCAGCAGCTTGGCCCTACAGGGAGGGATGAACACTGAAGCTTTCTTT
TRBV28	TRBJ1-1	many	TRBD1	CASSLDRAHAFF	TGTGCCAGCTCCCTGGACAGGGCTCATGCTTTCTTT
TRBV4-1	TRBJ2-1	many	.	CASRSGGGSPWSYNEQFF	TGCGCCAGCAGAAGCGGTGGTGGGTCCCCGTGGTCCTACAATGAGCAGTTCTTC